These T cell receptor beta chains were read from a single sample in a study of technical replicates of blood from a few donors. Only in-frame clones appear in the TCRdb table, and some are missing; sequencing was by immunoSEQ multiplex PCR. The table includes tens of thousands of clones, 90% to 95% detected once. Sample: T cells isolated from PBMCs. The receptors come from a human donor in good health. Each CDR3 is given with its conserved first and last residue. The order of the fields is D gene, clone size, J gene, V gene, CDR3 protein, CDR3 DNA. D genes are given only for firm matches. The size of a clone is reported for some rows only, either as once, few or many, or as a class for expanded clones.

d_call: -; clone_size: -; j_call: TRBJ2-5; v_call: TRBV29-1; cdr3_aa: CSVETIQETQYF; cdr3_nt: TGCAGCGTTGAAACTATCCAAGAGACCCAGTACTTC
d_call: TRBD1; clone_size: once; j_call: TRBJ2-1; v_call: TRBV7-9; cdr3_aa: CASSQRTGNNEQFF; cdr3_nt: TGTGCCAGCAGCCAACGGACAGGGAACAATGAGCAGTTCTTC
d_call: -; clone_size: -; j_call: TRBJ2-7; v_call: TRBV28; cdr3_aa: CASSFHFGIPTISSYEQYF; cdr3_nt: TGTGCCAGCAGTTTCCACTTCGGGATTCCTACGATTAGCTCCTACGAGCAGTACTTC
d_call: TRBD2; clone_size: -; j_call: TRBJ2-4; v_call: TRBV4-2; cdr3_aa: CASSQEDGRRGKNIQYF; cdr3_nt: TGTGCCAGCAGCCAAGAGGACGGGAGGCGGGGCAAAAACATTCAGTACTTC
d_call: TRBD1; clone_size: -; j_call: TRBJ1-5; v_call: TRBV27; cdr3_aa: CASTSGQGDQPQHF; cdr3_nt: TGTGCCAGCACCTCAGGACAGGGGGATCAGCCCCAGCATTTT
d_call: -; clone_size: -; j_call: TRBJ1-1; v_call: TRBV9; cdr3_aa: CASSSGGRMNTEAFF; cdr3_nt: TGTGCCAGCAGCTCGGGGGGCAGGATGAACACTGAAGCTTTCTTT
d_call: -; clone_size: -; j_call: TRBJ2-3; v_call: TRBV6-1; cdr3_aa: CASSEDPNDSLDTQYF; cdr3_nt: TGTGCCAGCAGTGAAGACCCAAACGACAGTCTGGATACGCAGTATTTT
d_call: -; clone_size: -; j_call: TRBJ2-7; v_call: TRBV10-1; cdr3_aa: CASSQGYEQYF; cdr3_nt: TGCGCCAGCAGTCAGGGATACGAGCAGTACTTC
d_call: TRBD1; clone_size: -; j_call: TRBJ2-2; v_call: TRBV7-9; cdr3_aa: CASSPQGAAGELFF; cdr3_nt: TGTGCCAGCAGCCCCCAGGGGGCCGCCGGGGAGCTGTTTTTT
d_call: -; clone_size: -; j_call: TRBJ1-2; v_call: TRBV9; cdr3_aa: CASSVADPGLGGYTF; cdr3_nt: TGTGCCAGCAGCGTAGCGGACCCAGGGCTTGGTGGCTACACCTTC
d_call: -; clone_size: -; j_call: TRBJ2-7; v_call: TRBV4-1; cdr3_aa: CASSQFSFLGPNYEQYF; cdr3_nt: TGCGCCAGCAGCCAATTCTCCTTTCTGGGCCCGAACTACGAGCAGTACTTC
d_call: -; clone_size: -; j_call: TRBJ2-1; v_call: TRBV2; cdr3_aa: CASILQEEQFF; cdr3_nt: TGTGCCAGCATCCTACAGGAGGAGCAGTTCTTC
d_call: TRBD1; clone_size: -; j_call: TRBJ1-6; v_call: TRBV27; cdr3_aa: CASSLDRGYNSPLHF; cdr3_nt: TGTGCCAGCAGTTTGGACAGGGGTTATAATTCACCCCTCCACTTT
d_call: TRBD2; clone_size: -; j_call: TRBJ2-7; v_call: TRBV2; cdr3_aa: CASSPEGGSYEQYF; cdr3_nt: TGTGCCAGCAGTCCGGAGGGCGGGAGCTACGAGCAGTACTTC
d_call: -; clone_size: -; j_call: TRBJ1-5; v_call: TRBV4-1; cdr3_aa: CASSHRPDSRNQPQHF; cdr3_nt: TGCGCCAGCAGCCATAGACCGGACAGTCGCAATCAGCCCCAGCATTTT
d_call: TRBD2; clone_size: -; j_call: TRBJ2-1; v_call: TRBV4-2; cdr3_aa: CASSQGLAGGQNEQFF; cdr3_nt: TGTGCCAGCAGCCAAGGACTAGCGGGGGGGCAAAATGAGCAGTTCTTC
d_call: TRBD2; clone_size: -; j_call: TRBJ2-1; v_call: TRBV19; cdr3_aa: CASSPPGGYDEQFF; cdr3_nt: TGTGCCAGTAGCCCCCCGGGGGGATACGATGAGCAGTTCTTC
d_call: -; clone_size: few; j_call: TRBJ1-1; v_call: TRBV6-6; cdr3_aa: CASSQQGNTEAFF; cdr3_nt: TGTGCCAGCAGTCAGCAGGGGAACACTGAAGCTTTCTTT
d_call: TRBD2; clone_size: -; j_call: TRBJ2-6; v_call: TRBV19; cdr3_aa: CASSIEVASGPSGANVLTF; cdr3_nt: TGTGCCAGTAGTATAGAGGTGGCTAGCGGGCCTTCTGGGGCCAACGTCCTGACTTTC
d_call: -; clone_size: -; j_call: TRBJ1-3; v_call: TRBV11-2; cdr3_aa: CASSLFSRGNTIYF; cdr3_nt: TGTGCCAGCAGCCTCTTCTCGAGGGGAAACACCATATATTTT
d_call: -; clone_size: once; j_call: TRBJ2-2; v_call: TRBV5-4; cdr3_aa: CASSLQARSDPGELFF; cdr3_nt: TGTGCCAGCAGCTTGCAAGCGCGCTCCGACCCCGGGGAGCTGTTTTTT
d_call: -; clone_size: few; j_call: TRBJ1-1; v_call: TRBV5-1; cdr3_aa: CASSLAVMNTEAFF; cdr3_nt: TGCGCCAGCAGCTTGGCTGTTATGAACACTGAAGCTTTCTTT
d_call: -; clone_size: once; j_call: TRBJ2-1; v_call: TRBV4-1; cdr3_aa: CASSQEDSYRVVARTYNEQFF; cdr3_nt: TGCGCCAGCAGCCAAGAAGACTCATACAGGGTGGTAGCCCGAACTTACAATGAGCAGTTCTTC
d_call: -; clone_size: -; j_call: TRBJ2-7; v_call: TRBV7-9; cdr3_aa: CASSLGLFEQYF; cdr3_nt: TGTGCCAGCAGCTTGGGACTCTTCGAGCAGTACTTC
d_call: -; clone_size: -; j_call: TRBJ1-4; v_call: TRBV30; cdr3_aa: CAWSELSKTTNEKLFF; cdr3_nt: TGTGCCTGGAGTGAGCTTTCGAAAACAACTAATGAAAAACTGTTTTTT
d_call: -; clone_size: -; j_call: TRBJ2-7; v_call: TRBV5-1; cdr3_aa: CASSPSYSYEQYF; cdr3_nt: TGCGCCAGCAGTCCCTCCTACTCCTACGAGCAGTACTTC
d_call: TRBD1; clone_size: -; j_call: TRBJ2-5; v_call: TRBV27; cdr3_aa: CASSSTGTGVQETQYF; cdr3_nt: TGTGCCAGCAGTTCTACCGGGACAGGGGTTCAAGAGACCCAGTACTTC
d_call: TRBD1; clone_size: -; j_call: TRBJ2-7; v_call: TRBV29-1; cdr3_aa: CSVTRGTYEQYF; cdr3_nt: TGCAGCGTAACCAGGGGGACCTACGAGCAGTACTTC
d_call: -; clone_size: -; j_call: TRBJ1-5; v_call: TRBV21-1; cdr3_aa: CASSKSERCSNQPQHF; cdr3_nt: TGTGCCAGCAGCAAATCAGAGCGCTGCTCTAATCAGCCCCAGCATTTT
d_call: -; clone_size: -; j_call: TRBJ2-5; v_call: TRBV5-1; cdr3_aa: CASSLAGGVKTQYF; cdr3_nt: TGCGCCAGCAGCTTGGCGGGCGGGGTGAAGACCCAGTACTTC
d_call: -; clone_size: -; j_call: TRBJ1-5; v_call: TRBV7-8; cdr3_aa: CASSSGVGAYSNQPQHF; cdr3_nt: TGTGCCAGCAGCTCAGGGGTCGGGGCATATAGCAATCAGCCCCAGCATTTT
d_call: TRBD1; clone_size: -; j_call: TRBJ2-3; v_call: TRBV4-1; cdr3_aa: CASSSPKPGQGSDTQYF; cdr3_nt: TGCGCCAGCAGCTCCCCCAAACCGGGACAGGGGTCAGATACGCAGTATTTT
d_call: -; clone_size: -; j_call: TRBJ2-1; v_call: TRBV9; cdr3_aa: CASSVVSGSSYNEQFF; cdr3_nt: TGTGCCAGCAGCGTAGTGTCGGGGAGCTCCTACAATGAGCAGTTCTTC
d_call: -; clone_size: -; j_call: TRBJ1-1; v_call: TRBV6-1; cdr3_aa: CASSEYLLGAGGTEAFF; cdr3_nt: TGTGCCAGCAGTGAATATTTGTTAGGGGCCGGGGGCACTGAAGCTTTCTTT
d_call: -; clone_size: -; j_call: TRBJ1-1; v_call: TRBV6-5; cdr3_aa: CASRVERTRTTEAFF; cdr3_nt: TGTGCCAGCCGAGTAGAAAGAACAAGGACAACTGAAGCTTTCTTT
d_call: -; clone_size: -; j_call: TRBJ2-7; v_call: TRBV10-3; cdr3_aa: CAISEARSRYEQYF; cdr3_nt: TGTGCCATCAGTGAGGCGAGGTCCCGGTACGAGCAGTACTTC
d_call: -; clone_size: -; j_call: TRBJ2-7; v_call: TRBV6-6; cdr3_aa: CASSYSLPGSSYEQYF; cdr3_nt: TGTGCCAGCAGTTACTCGCTTCCCGGGAGCTCCTACGAGCAGTACTTC
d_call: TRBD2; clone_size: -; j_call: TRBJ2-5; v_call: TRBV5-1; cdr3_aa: CASSLLSGGRETQYF; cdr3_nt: TGCGCCAGCAGCCTCCTCAGCGGGGGCCGGGAGACCCAGTACTTC
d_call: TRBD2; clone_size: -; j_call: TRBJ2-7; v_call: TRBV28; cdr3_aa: CASSLQAGGPFSEQYF; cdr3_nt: TGTGCCAGCAGTTTGCAAGCGGGAGGGCCTTTCTCCGAGCAGTACTTC
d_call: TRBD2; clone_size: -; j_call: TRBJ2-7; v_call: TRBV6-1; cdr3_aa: CASSEWLGRATYEQYF; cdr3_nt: TGTGCCAGCAGTGAATGGTTAGGGAGGGCTACCTACGAGCAGTACTTC
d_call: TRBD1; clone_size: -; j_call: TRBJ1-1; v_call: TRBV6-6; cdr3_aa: CASSFGQGAVNTEAFF; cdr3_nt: TGTGCCAGCAGTTTCGGACAGGGGGCTGTTAACACTGAAGCTTTCTTT